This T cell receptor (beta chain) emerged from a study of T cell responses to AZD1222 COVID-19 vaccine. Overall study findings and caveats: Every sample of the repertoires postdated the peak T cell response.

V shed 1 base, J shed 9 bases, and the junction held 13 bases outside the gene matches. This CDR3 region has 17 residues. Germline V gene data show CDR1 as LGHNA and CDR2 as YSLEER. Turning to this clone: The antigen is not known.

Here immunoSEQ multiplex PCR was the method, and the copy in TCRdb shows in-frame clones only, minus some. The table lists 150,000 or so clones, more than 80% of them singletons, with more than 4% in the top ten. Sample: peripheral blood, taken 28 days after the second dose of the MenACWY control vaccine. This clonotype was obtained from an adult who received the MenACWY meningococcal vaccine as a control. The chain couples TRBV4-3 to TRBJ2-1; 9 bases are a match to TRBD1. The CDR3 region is CASSQAAGTGRVGEQFF. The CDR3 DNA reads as TGCGCCAGCAGCCAAGCTGCCGGGACAGGGAGAGTGGGTGAGCAGTTCTTC.